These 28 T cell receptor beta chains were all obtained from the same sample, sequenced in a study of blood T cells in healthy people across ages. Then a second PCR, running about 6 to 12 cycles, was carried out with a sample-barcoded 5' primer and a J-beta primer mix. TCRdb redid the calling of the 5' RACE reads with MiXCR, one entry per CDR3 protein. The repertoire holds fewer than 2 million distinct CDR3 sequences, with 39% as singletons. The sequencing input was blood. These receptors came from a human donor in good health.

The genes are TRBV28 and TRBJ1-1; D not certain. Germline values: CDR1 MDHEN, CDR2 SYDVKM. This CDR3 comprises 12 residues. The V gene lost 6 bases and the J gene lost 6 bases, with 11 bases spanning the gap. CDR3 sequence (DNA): TGTGCCAGCAGCTTAGGATACGCTGAAGCTTTCTTT. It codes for CASSLGYAEAFF. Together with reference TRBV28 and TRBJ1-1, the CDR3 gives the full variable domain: DVKVTQSSRYLVKRTGEKVFLECVQDMDHENMFWYRQDPGLGLRLIYFSYDVKMKEKGDIPEGYSVSREKKERFSLILESASTNQTSMYLCASSLGYAEAFFGQGTRLTVV.

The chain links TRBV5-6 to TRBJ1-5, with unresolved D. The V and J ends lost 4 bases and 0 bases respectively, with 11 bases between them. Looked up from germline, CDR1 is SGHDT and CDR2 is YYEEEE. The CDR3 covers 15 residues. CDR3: CASSALGLSNQPQHF. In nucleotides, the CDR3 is TGTGCCAGCAGCGCTTTAGGGCTTAGCAATCAGCCCCAGCATTTT.

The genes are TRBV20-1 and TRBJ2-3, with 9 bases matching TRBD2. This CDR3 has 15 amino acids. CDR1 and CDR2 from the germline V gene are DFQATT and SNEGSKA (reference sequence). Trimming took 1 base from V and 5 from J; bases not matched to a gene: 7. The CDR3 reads CSARVSSGAGDTQYF. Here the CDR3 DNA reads TGCAGTGCTAGAGTGTCTAGCGGGGCTGGAGATACGCAGTATTTT.

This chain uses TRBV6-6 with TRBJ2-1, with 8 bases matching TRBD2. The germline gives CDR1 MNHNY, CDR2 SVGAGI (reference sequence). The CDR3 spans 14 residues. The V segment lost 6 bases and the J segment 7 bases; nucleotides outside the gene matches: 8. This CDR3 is CASSARLAGNEQFF. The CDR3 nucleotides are TGTGCCAGCAGCGCGAGATTAGCGGGGAATGAGCAGTTCTTC.

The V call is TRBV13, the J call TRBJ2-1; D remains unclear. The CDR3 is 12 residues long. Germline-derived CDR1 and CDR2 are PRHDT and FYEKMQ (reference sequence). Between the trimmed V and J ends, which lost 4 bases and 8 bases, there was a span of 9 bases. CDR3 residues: CASSSPRHEQFF. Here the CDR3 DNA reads TGTGCCAGCAGCTCCCCCCGGCATGAGCAGTTCTTC.

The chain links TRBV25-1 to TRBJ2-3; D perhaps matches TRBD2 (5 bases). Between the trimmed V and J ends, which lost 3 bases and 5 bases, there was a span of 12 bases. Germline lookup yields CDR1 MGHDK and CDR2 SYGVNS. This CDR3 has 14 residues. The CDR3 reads CASSDGSEGDTQYF. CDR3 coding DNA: TGTGCCAGCAGTGACGGGTCCGAGGGAGATACGCAGTATTTT. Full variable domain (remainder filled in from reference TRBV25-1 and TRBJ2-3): EADIYQTPRYLVIGTGKKITLECSQTMGHDKMYWYQQDPGMELHLIHYSYGVNSTEKGDLSSESTVSRIRTEHFPLTLESARPSHTSQYLCASSDGSEGDTQYFGPGTRLTVL.

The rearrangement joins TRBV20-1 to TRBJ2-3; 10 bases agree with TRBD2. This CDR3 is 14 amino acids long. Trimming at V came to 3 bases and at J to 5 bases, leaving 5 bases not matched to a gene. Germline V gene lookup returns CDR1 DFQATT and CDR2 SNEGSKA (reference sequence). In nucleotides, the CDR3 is TGCAGTGCTAGGTGGGCTAGCGGGGGAGATACGCAGTATTTT. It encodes CSARWASGGDTQYF.

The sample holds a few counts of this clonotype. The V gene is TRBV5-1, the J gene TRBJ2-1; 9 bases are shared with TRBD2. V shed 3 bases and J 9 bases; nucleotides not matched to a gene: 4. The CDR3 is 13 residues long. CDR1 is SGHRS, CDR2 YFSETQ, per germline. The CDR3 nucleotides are TGCGCCAGCAGCTCGGGACTAGCTGCTGAGCAGTTCTTC. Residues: CASSSGLAAEQFF.

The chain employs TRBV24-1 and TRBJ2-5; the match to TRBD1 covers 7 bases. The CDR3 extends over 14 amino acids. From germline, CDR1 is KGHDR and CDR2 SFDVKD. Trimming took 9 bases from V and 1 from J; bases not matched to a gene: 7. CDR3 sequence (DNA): TGTGCCACCTCTTCCGGGACAGCCCAAGAGACCCAGTACTTC. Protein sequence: CATSSGTAQETQYF.

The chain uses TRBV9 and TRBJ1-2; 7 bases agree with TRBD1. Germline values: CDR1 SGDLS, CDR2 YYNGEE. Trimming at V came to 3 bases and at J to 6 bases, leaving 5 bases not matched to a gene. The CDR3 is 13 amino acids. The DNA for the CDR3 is TGTGCCAGCAGCGCCGACAGGGATGATGGCTACACCTTC. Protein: CASSADRDDGYTF.

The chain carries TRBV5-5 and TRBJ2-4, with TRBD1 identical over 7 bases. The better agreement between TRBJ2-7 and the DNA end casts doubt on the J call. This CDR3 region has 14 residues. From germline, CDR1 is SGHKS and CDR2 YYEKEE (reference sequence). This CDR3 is CASSLAPTGAEQYF. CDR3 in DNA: TGTGCCAGCAGCTTGGCCCCTACAGGGGCCGAGCAGTACTTC.

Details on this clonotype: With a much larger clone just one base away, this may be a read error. CDR3 in amino acids: CASSSQGGLNNEQYF. The CDR3 coding sequence is TGTGCCAGCAGCTCCCAGGGGGGTCTAAACAATGAGCAGTACTTC. The chain uses TRBV7-3 and TRBJ2-1, with D perhaps TRBD1 (7 bases). The DNA end is a closer match to TRBJ2-7, so the J assignment may be wrong. The CDR3 runs to 15 residues. Germline CDR1 and CDR2: SGHTA and FQGTGA.

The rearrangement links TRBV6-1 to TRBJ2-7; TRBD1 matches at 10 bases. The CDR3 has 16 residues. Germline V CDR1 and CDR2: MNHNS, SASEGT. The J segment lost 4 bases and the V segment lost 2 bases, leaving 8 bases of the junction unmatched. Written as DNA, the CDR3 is TGTGCCAGCAGTGAAAATGCCCCGGGACAGGGGTACGAGCAGTACTTC. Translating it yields CASSENAPGQGYEQYF.

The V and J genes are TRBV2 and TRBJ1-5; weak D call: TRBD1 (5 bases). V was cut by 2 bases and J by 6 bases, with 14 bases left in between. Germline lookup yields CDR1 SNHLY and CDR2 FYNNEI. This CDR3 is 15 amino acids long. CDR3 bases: TGTGCCAGCAGTGAATGGTTTCAGGGTCTTCAGCCCCAGCATTTT. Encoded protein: CASSEWFQGLQPQHF.

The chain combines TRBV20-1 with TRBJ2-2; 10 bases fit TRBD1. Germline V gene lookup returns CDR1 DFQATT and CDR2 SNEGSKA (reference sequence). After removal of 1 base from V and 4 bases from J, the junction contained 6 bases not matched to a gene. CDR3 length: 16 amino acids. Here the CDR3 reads CSARGPGTGATGELFF. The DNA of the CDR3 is TGCAGTGCTAGAGGGCCCGGGACAGGGGCCACCGGGGAGCTGTTTTTT.

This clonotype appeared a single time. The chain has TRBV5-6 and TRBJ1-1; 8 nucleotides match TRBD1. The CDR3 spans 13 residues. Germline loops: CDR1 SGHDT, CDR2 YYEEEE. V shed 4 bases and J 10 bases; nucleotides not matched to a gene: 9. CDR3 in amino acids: CASSTTGGVSAFF. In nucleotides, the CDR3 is TGTGCCAGCAGCACAACAGGGGGGGTATCAGCTTTCTTT.

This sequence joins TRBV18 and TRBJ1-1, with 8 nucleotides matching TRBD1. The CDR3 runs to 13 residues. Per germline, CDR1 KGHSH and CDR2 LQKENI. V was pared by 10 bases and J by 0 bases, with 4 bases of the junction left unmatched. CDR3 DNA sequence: TGTGCCACCAGGACAGGGCTGAACACTGAAGCTTTCTTT. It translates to CATRTGLNTEAFF.

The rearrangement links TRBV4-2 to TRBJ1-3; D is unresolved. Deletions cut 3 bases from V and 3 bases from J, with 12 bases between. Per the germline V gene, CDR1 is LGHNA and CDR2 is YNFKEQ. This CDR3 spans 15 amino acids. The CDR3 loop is CASSQLTGNGNTIYF. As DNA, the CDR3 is TGTGCCAGCAGCCAGTTGACGGGGAATGGAAACACCATATATTTT.

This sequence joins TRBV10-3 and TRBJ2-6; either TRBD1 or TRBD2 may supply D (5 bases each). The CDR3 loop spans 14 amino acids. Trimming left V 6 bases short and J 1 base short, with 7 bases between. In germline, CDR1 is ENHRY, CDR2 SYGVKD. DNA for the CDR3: TGTGCCATCAGGTGGGGGTCTGGGGCCAACGTCCTGACTTTC. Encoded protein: CAIRWGSGANVLTF.

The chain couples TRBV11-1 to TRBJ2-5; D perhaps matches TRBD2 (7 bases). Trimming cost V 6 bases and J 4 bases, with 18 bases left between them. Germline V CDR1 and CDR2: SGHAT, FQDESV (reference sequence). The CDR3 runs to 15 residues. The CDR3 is CASSHGLGGRETQYF. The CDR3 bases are TGTGCCAGCAGTCACGGACTAGGGGGGAGAGAGACCCAGTACTTC.

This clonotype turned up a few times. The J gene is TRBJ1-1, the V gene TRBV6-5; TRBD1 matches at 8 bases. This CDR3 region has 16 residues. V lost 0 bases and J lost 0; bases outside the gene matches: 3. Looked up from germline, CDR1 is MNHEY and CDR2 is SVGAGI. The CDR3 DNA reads TGTGCCAGCAGTTACTCATCGACAGGGGTGAACACTGAAGCTTTCTTT. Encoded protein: CASSYSSTGVNTEAFF.

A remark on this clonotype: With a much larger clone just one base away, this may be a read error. CDR3 loop: CASSYFITSRADTQYF. The CDR3, as DNA: TGTGCCAGCAGTTATTTTATCACTAGCAGGGCAGATACGCAGTATTTT. V is TRBV6-5 and J is TRBJ2-3, with D possibly TRBD2 on 6 matching bases. Germline V lookup: CDR1 MNHEY, CDR2 SVGAGI. This CDR3 is 16 amino acids long. The V and J ends lost 3 bases and 4 bases respectively, with 17 bases between them.

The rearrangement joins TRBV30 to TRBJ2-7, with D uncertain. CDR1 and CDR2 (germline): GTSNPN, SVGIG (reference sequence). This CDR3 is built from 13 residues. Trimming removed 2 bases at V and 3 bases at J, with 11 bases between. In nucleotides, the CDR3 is TGTGCCTGGAGTTTTAAGGGTATCTACGAGCAGTACTTC. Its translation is CAWSFKGIYEQYF.

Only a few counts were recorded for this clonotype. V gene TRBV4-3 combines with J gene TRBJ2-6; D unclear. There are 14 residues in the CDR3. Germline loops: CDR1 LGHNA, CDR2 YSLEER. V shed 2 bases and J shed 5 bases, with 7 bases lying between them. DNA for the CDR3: TGCGCCAGCAGCCAAACGGCTCGGGCCAACGTCCTGACTTTC. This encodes CASSQTARANVLTF.

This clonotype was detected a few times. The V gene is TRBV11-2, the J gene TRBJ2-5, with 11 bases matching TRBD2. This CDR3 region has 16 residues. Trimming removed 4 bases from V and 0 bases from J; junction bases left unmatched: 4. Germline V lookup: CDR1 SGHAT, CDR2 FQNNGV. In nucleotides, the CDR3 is TGTGCCAGCAGCTCCCGACTAGCGGGGAACCAAGAGACCCAGTACTTC. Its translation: CASSSRLAGNQETQYF.

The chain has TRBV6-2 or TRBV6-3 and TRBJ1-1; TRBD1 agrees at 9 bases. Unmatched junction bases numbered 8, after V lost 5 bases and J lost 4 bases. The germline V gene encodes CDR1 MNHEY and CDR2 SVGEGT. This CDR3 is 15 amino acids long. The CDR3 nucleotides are TGTGCCAGCAGTACCTGGGACAGGGCGGGCACTGAAGCTTTCTTT. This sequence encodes CASSTWDRAGTEAFF.

CDR3 nucleotides: TGTGCCAGCAGAAGGGGGGGCCCAGCTGGGGCCAACGTCCTGACTTTC. This sequence encodes CASRRGGPAGANVLTF. The chain uses TRBV7-9 and TRBJ2-6, with a possible D match to TRBD2 (7 bases). Germline CDR1 is SEHNR and CDR2 is FQNEAQ (reference sequence). The CDR3 runs 16 residues. Trimming took off 6 bases at V and 2 bases at J, with 14 bases between the two ends.

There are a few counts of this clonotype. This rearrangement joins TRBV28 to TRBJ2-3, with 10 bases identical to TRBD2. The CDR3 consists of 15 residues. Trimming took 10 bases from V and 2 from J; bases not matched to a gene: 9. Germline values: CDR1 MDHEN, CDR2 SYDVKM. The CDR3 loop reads CATDASGRYTDTQYF. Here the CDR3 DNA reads TGTGCCACCGACGCTAGCGGGAGATACACAGATACGCAGTATTTT.